One sample yielded the 26 T cell receptor beta chains listed below, sequenced in a study of radiation and T cells in renal cell carcinoma. Only in-frame clones appear in the TCRdb table, and some are missing; sequencing was by immunoSEQ multiplex PCR. This table holds just over 150,000 clones, about nine tenths found once. Time point specified: blood 2 weeks post-SBRT. Sample treatment: 15 Gy SBRT to primary tumor, nephrectomy 4 weeks later. Material: blood, obtained from a patient whose treatment included radiotherapy and nephrectomy. Receptors were obtained from a woman between 45 and 65 years old with renal cell carcinoma.

The gene calls are TRBV9 and TRBJ1-1; the match to TRBD1 covers 7 bases. The ends lost 0 bases at V and 4 bases at J; junction bases unmatched: 12. Germline CDR1 and CDR2: SGDLS and YYNGEE. The CDR3 extends over 17 amino acids. The CDR3 nucleotides are TGTGCCAGCAGCGTAGCCTTTGTGGAGACAGGGCCCACTGAAGCTTTCTTT. Its protein product is CASSVAFVETGPTEAFF.

This clone was seen once. V and J are TRBV6-1 and TRBJ1-2; no definite D call. The germline V gene has CDR1 MNHNS and CDR2 SASEGT. The CDR3 totals 15 residues. Trimming removed 6 bases at V and 3 bases at J, with 17 bases between. This chain's CDR3 is CASRTTGVRHYGYTF. The CDR3 nucleotides read TGTGCCAGCAGAACCACCGGGGTCAGACACTATGGCTACACCTTC.

The V and J genes are TRBV13 and TRBJ1-6; weak D call: TRBD1 (6 bases). Germline-derived CDR1 and CDR2 are PRHDT and FYEKMQ (reference sequence). This CDR3 contains 15 residues. Deletions cut 0 bases from V and 9 bases from J, with 12 bases between. In DNA form, the CDR3 reads TGTGCCAGCAGCTTAGGTCAGGGGATCGCTTCACCCCTCCACTTT. Amino acid sequence: CASSLGQGIASPLHF.

This sequence joins TRBV2 and TRBJ1-1; 9 nucleotides align to TRBD1. This CDR3 is built from 15 residues. CDR1 and CDR2 from the germline V gene are SNHLY and FYNNEI. The junction had 8 bases not matched to a gene; V was cut back by 5 bases and J by 4 bases. The CDR3 DNA follows: TGTGCCAGCAGTAGGGGACAGGGCGGGGGCACTGAAGCTTTCTTT. Translating it yields CASSRGQGGGTEAFF. Supplemented by reference TRBV2 and TRBJ1-1, the full variable domain reads EPEVTQTPSHQVTQMGQEVILRCVPISNHLYFYWYRQILGQKVEFLVSFYNNEISEKSEIFDDQFSVERPDGSNFTLKIRSTKLEDSAMYFCASSRGQGGGTEAFFGQGTRLTVV.

The rearrangement joins TRBV5-4 to TRBJ1-3; 8 bases align to TRBD1. The length of the CDR3 is 17 residues. CDR1 SGHNT and CDR2 YYREEE come from the germline V gene (reference sequence). Trimming removed 4 bases from V and 4 bases from J; junction bases left unmatched: 13. The CDR3 loop reads CASSKKTQGAWGNTIYF. DNA of the CDR3: TGTGCCAGCAGCAAAAAGACTCAGGGGGCCTGGGGAAACACCATATATTTT.

The V gene is TRBV7-9, the J gene TRBJ1-2, with TRBD1 as a possible D gene (5 bases). This CDR3 spans 17 amino acids. CDR1 and CDR2 (germline): SEHNR, FQNEAQ (reference sequence). V was pared by 2 bases and J by 5 bases, with 21 bases between. The CDR3 loop reads CASSLSGTAGGGYGYTF. The CDR3 DNA is TGTGCCAGCAGCTTATCCGGGACGGCGGGGGGTGGATATGGCTACACCTTC.

CDR3 DNA: TGTGCCAGCAGCTTGAGGACAGGGTCAGCCAAAAACATTCAGTACTTC. Translation: CASSLRTGSAKNIQYF. The chain is built from TRBV7-2 and TRBJ2-4; 8 bases are a match to TRBD1. Germline loops: CDR1 SGHTA, CDR2 FQGNSA. With 3 bases clipped from V and 0 bases from J, the junction kept 4 bases outside the gene matches. The CDR3 consists of 16 residues.

V and J are TRBV5-5 and TRBJ2-3, with 8 bases lining up with TRBD2. Germline V lookup: CDR1 SGHKS, CDR2 YYEKEE (reference sequence). With V trimmed by 4 bases and J by 2 bases, 9 bases remained unmatched. The length of the CDR3 is 16 residues. CDR3 nucleotide sequence: TGTGCCAGCAGCAACGATCGGGGGGGTTACACAGATACGCAGTATTTT. Amino acids: CASSNDRGGYTDTQYF.

V usage is TRBV18 and J usage is TRBJ2-3; TRBD1 agrees at 7 bases. Germline V gene data show CDR1 as KGHSH and CDR2 as LQKENI. The CDR3 spans 15 residues. The trim removed 8 bases at V and 0 bases at J, leaving 8 bases unmatched. CDR3 region: CASKYDRVSTDTQYF. CDR3 coding DNA: TGTGCCAGCAAATATGACAGGGTGAGCACAGATACGCAGTATTTT.

This clone was found once. The gene calls are TRBV6-5 and TRBJ1-2; the match to TRBD1 covers 8 bases. There are 13 residues in the CDR3. Per germline, CDR1 MNHEY and CDR2 SVGAGI. After removal of 9 bases from V and 7 bases from J, the junction contained 10 bases not matched to a gene. The CDR3 DNA is TGTGCCAGTTCGGCTGACAGGGGAGGTGGCTACACCTTC. Its translation: CASSADRGGGYTF.

The V gene is TRBV5-6, the J gene TRBJ2-2; possibly TRBD1 or TRBD2 for D (5 bases each). V was cut by 0 bases and J by 0 bases, with 12 bases left in between. CDR1 and CDR2 (germline): SGHDT, YYEEEE. The CDR3 has 17 residues. The CDR3 DNA sequence: TGTGCCAGCAGCTTGGGGGCTCGGGGACCGAACACCGGGGAGCTGTTTTTT. It specifies CASSLGARGPNTGELFF.

The count of this clone is one. The chain combines TRBV27 with TRBJ2-5; 10 bases map to TRBD2. V gave up 3 bases and J gave up 5 bases; unmatched junction bases: 6. The CDR3 sequence is 15 residues long. From germline, CDR1 is MNHEY and CDR2 SMNVEV (reference sequence). CDR3 in DNA: TGTGCCAGCAGTTTGCTAGCGGGGGTTCGGGAGACCCAGTACTTC. Protein: CASSLLAGVRETQYF.

This chain joins TRBV6-1 and TRBJ2-1; D gene uncertain. The germline V gene has CDR1 MNHNS and CDR2 SASEGT. The length of the CDR3 is 13 residues. The V end was cut by 1 base, the J end by 10 bases, with 11 bases between. As DNA, the CDR3 is TGTGCCAGCAGTGAAGTTGGTTACCGCGAGCAGTTCTTC. Its protein is CASSEVGYREQFF.

The V call is TRBV7-3, the J call TRBJ2-2; TRBD2 matches 8 bases. Germline V gene lookup returns CDR1 SGHTA and CDR2 FQGTGA. Losses at the gene ends were 5 bases for V and 1 base for J; bases not matched to a gene: 3. The CDR3 is 15 amino acids. Written as DNA, the CDR3 is TGTGCCAGCAGCCCCCTAGCGGGGAACACCGGGGAGCTGTTTTTT. It yields the protein CASSPLAGNTGELFF. Drawing the rest from reference TRBV7-3 and TRBJ2-2, the complete variable domain is GAGVSQTPSNKVTEKGKYVELRCDPISGHTALYWYRQSLGQGPEFLIYFQGTGAADDSGLPNDRFFAVRPEGSVSTLKIQRTERGDSAVYLCASSPLAGNTGELFFGEGSRLTVL.

The rearrangement links TRBV6-5 to TRBJ2-7; D could derive from TRBD1 or TRBD2 (5 bases each). Germline-derived CDR1 and CDR2 are MNHEY and SVGAGI. V shed 6 bases and J shed 2 bases, with 17 bases lying between them. The CDR3 is 15 residues long. DNA for the CDR3: TGTGCCAGCAGCGCCAACCCGGGGCCTCCCTACGAGCAGTACTTC. Translation: CASSANPGPPYEQYF.

This chain connects TRBV4-1 to TRBJ1-1; no clear D gene. The CDR3 runs 13 residues. The ends were cut back, 1 base at V and 0 bases at J, with 3 bases in the middle. CDR1 and CDR2 (germline): MGHRA, YSYEKL. CDR3 nucleotides: TGCGCCAGCAGCCAAGGCATGAACACTGAAGCTTTCTTT. It specifies CASSQGMNTEAFF.

The chain has TRBV7-6 and TRBJ1-1; D gene ambiguous. Germline CDR1 reads SGHVS; CDR2 reads FNYEAQ. This CDR3 comprises 13 residues. Trimming removed 6 bases from V and 1 base from J, with 9 bases in between. The CDR3 sequence: CASRVDGNTEAFF. CDR3 sequence (DNA): TGTGCCAGCAGGGTGGACGGGAACACTGAAGCTTTCTTT. The whole variable domain, filled in from reference TRBV7-6 and TRBJ1-1, reads GAGVSQSPRYKVTKRGQDVALRCDPISGHVSLYWYRQALGQGPEFLTYFNYEAQQDKSGLPNDRFSAERPEGSISTLTIQRTEQRDSAMYRCASRVDGNTEAFFGQGTRLTVV.

The chain employs TRBV7-2 and TRBJ2-7; a possible D gene is TRBD2 (6 bases). The germline gives CDR1 SGHTA, CDR2 FQGNSA. V lost 2 bases and J 1 base, leaving 9 bases between the germline ends. The CDR3 covers 14 residues. Written as DNA, the CDR3 is TGTGCCAGCAGCTTAAGGAGGGTATCCTACGAGCAGTACTTC. Encoded protein: CASSLRRVSYEQYF.

The chain recombines TRBV4-1 with TRBJ2-7, with unresolved D. Germline V CDR1 and CDR2: MGHRA, YSYEKL. V was clipped by 1 base and J by 3 bases, with 13 bases between them. The CDR3 has 15 residues. The DNA of the CDR3 is TGCGCCAGCAGCCAAGCTTCCGGGCAGAACTACGAGCAGTACTTC. Its translation is CASSQASGQNYEQYF.

The chain employs TRBV2 and TRBJ1-2, with TRBD1 matching over 9 bases. The ends lost 7 bases at V and 4 bases at J; junction bases unmatched: 13. The length of the CDR3 is 16 residues. Germline V CDR1 and CDR2: SNHLY, FYNNEI. For the CDR3, the DNA is TGTGCCAGCATGGCGAGACAGGGGGTGACTGCCTATGGCTACACCTTC. Encoded protein: CASMARQGVTAYGYTF. Together with reference TRBV2 and TRBJ1-2, the CDR3 gives the full variable domain: EPEVTQTPSHQVTQMGQEVILRCVPISNHLYFYWYRQILGQKVEFLVSFYNNEISEKSEIFDDQFSVERPDGSNFTLKIRSTKLEDSAMYFCASMARQGVTAYGYTFGSGTRLTVV.

This sequence joins TRBV7-9 and TRBJ2-7; 9 nucleotides align to TRBD1. The CDR3 length is 16 residues. Germline CDR1 is SEHNR and CDR2 is FQNEAQ (reference sequence). Trimming at V came to 6 bases and at J to 3 bases, leaving 12 bases not matched to a gene. The CDR3 DNA reads TGTGCCAGCAGTCTAGCGACGGGACAGGGATACTACGAGCAGTACTTC. Amino acids: CASSLATGQGYYEQYF.

CDR3 DNA: TGTGCCATCCGCGACAGATATAGCAATCAGCCCCAGCATTTT. It specifies CAIRDRYSNQPQHF. The rearrangement uses TRBV28 and TRBJ1-5, with a weak D call TRBD1 (5 bases). The CDR3 contains 14 residues. In germline, CDR1 is MDHEN, CDR2 SYDVKM. Trimming pared 10 bases from V and 0 bases from J, leaving 13 bases between.

The chain couples TRBV6-6 to TRBJ1-2; 10 nucleotides match TRBD1. Per the germline V gene, CDR1 is MNHNY and CDR2 is SVGAGI (reference sequence). This CDR3 is built from 14 residues. The V segment lost 5 bases and the J segment 7 bases; nucleotides outside the gene matches: 7. The CDR3: CASSTGTGVGGYTF. The CDR3 nucleotides read TGTGCCAGCAGTACCGGGACAGGGGTCGGTGGCTACACCTTC.

This clone is a singleton in its sample. CDR3 sequence: CASSLAPAGRSTDTQYF. DNA of the CDR3: TGTGCCAGCAGCTTGGCGCCAGCGGGGAGAAGCACAGATACGCAGTATTTT. The rearrangement links TRBV5-4 to TRBJ2-3; 7 bases line up with TRBD2. V shed 0 bases and J 0 bases; nucleotides not matched to a gene: 7. The CDR3 loop spans 17 amino acids. Germline-derived CDR1 and CDR2 are SGHNT and YYREEE (reference sequence).

The CDR3 sequence: CASSPRDPDNEQFF. The CDR3 DNA reads TGCGCCAGCAGCCCTCGGGACCCCGACAATGAGCAGTTCTTC. This chain links TRBV5-1 with TRBJ2-1; TRBD1 or TRBD2 may be the D gene (5 bases each). V lost 4 bases and J 5 bases, leaving 13 bases between the germline ends. The V gene's germline CDR1 is SGHRS and CDR2 YFSETQ. CDR3 length equals 14 residues.

V is TRBV5-4 and J is TRBJ2-2, with D perhaps TRBD2 (5 bases). The CDR3 covers 15 residues. Germline CDR1 SGHNT, CDR2 YYREEE (reference sequence). The V end was cut by 4 bases, the J end by 7 bases, with 17 bases between. The CDR3 loop reads CASSRVSGYDGELFF. The CDR3 DNA reads TGTGCCAGCAGCCGCGTCTCGGGGTACGACGGGGAGCTGTTTTTT.